What follows are 26 T cell receptor beta chains derived from one specimen sequenced in a study of cytomegalovirus exposure and HLA in healthy donors. 13 Jbeta primers and 60 Vbeta primers were used for the PCR. TCRdb keeps only in-frame clones here, not all; method: immunoSEQ multiplex PCR. The sample lists 200,000 to 250,000 clones; 65% to 90% were seen once. The sequencing input was PBMCs. The receptors here all came from a girl under 18 in good health and CMV-seronegative.

This sequence joins TRBV5-4 and TRBJ1-4; TRBD1 agrees at 8 bases. The CDR3 spans 15 residues. Looked up from germline, CDR1 is SGHNT and CDR2 is YYREEE (reference sequence). J lost 7 bases, V lost 1 base, and 6 bases had no gene match. In nucleotides, the CDR3 is TGTGCCAGCAGCTTGACTCAGGGGGCGAGTGAAAAACTGTTTTTT. As protein: CASSLTQGASEKLFF.

The chain employs TRBV7-3 and TRBJ2-1, with TRBD1 identical over 11 bases. J lost 3 bases, V lost 1 base, and 11 bases had no gene match. The CDR3 loop spans 19 amino acids. CDR1 is SGHTA, CDR2 FQGTGA, per germline. The CDR3 spells CASSLNDWLGTGGYNEQFF. For the CDR3, the DNA is TGTGCCAGCAGCTTAAATGATTGGCTCGGGACAGGGGGCTACAATGAGCAGTTCTTC.

The chain recombines TRBV28 with TRBJ1-5, with D unclear. Germline lookup yields CDR1 MDHEN and CDR2 SYDVKM. The CDR3 runs 13 residues. V lost 3 bases to trimming and J lost 5 bases, with 8 bases between them. CDR3 in amino acids: CASSLNGDQPQHF. The CDR3 nucleotides read TGTGCCAGCAGTTTGAATGGAGATCAGCCCCAGCATTTT.

V gene TRBV4-1 combines with J gene TRBJ2-1, with a tentative D call TRBD2 (6 bases). The germline V gene encodes CDR1 MGHRA and CDR2 YSYEKL. The length of the CDR3 is 13 residues. V was clipped by 5 bases and J by 7 bases, with 12 bases between them. CDR3 amino acids: CASSWSSGNEQFF. For the CDR3, the DNA is TGCGCCAGCAGCTGGTCGAGCGGGAATGAGCAGTTCTTC.

J is TRBJ1-4 and V is TRBV15; D may be TRBD1 (5 bases). The V gene's germline CDR1 is LNHNV and CDR2 YYDKDF (reference sequence). Trimming left V 5 bases short and J 8 bases short, with 18 bases between. CDR3 size: 15 residues. This CDR3 reads CATSGWGVGSEKLFF. CDR3 bases: TGTGCCACCAGCGGGTGGGGGGTGGGCAGCGAAAAACTGTTTTTT.

This clone appeared once. The chain has TRBV30 and TRBJ2-3; a weak D match, TRBD2 (6 bases). The germline gives CDR1 GTSNPN, CDR2 SVGIG (reference sequence). V was shortened by 5 bases and J by 0 bases, with 12 bases between the two germline ends. CDR3 length equals 14 residues. Written as DNA, the CDR3 is TGTGCCTGGGCAACCGGGACTAGCACAGATACGCAGTATTTT. Its protein is CAWATGTSTDTQYF.

This rearrangement joins TRBV29-1 to TRBJ2-5; 16 bases agree with TRBD2. Germline CDR1 is SQVTM and CDR2 is ANQGSEA. V shed 6 bases, J shed 4 bases, and the junction held 8 bases outside the gene matches. The CDR3 runs to 16 residues. The CDR3 nucleotides read TGCAGCGTCGCCGGGACTAGCGGGGGGGTAGGAGAGACCCAGTACTTC. Encoded protein: CSVAGTSGGVGETQYF.

The rearrangement uses TRBV19 and TRBJ2-1, with 9 bases aligning to TRBD2. The CDR3 totals 15 residues. Germline V lookup: CDR1 LNHDA, CDR2 SQIVND (reference sequence). The junction had 4 bases not matched to a gene; V was cut back by 2 bases and J by 5 bases. CDR3 protein: CASSILAGENNEQFF. CDR3 coding DNA: TGTGCCAGTAGTATATTAGCGGGAGAGAACAATGAGCAGTTCTTC.

The chain combines TRBV19 with TRBJ2-1; 9 positions match TRBD1. The CDR3 is made up of 13 amino acids. From germline, CDR1 is LNHDA and CDR2 SQIVND (reference sequence). Trimming at V came to 7 bases and at J to 8 bases, leaving 6 bases not matched to a gene. CDR3 sequence: CASTKQGAHEQFF. The DNA of the CDR3 is TGTGCCAGTACCAAACAGGGGGCCCATGAGCAGTTCTTC.

The gene calls are TRBV9 and TRBJ2-3; D remains unclear. V was shortened by 0 bases and J by 1 base, with 3 bases between the two germline ends. CDR3 length: 13 amino acids. Germline values: CDR1 SGDLS, CDR2 YYNGEE. Here the CDR3 DNA reads TGTGCCAGCAGCGTAGTCGGCACAGATACGCAGTATTTT. Amino acid sequence: CASSVVGTDTQYF.

V usage is TRBV7-9 and J usage is TRBJ2-1, with 12 bases fitting TRBD2. J was trimmed by 6 bases and V by 5 bases; bases with no gene match: 8. From germline, CDR1 is SEHNR and CDR2 FQNEAQ (reference sequence). The CDR3 loop spans 16 amino acids. The CDR3 loop reads CASSLGLAGGGNEQFF. The DNA for the CDR3 is TGTGCCAGCAGCCTGGGGCTAGCGGGAGGGGGCAATGAGCAGTTCTTC.

This clone came up a few times. The chain carries TRBV19 and TRBJ2-6; tentatively, D is TRBD1 (6 bases). Germline V gene data show CDR1 as LNHDA and CDR2 as SQIVND (reference sequence). Deletions cut 5 bases from V and 0 bases from J, with 14 bases between. There are 17 residues in the CDR3. The DNA of the CDR3 is TGTGCCAGTAGTTCTAACCGGGACAACTCTGGGGCCAACGTCCTGACTTTC. This gives the protein CASSSNRDNSGANVLTF. Full variable domain (missing parts from reference TRBV19 and TRBJ2-6): DGGITQSPKYLFRKEGQNVTLSCEQNLNHDAMYWYRQDPGQGLRLIYYSQIVNDFQKGDIAEGYSVSREKKESFPLTVTSAQKNPTAFYLCASSSNRDNSGANVLTFGAGSRLTVL.

The CDR3 DNA reads as TGCGCCAGCAGCCCCAGAGGCGGGGGGGCCGCTGATGAGCAGTTCTTC. The encoded protein is CASSPRGGGAADEQFF. The chain has TRBV4-3 and TRBJ2-1, with 9 positions matching TRBD2. The CDR3 has 16 amino acids. Trimming removed 4 bases from V and 8 bases from J; junction bases left unmatched: 12. Germline CDR1 reads LGHNA; CDR2 reads YSLEER.

The chain joins TRBV9 to TRBJ2-6; 8 nucleotides align to TRBD1. Looked up from germline, CDR1 is SGDLS and CDR2 is YYNGEE. The CDR3 has 16 residues. After removal of 4 bases from V and 4 bases from J, the junction contained 7 bases not matched to a gene. The CDR3 region has the DNA TGTGCCAGCAGCCCCAGGGACAGGTCCGGGGCCAACGTCCTGACTTTC. Its protein is CASSPRDRSGANVLTF.

This chain links TRBV5-1 with TRBJ1-2; the D is unclear. Germline V lookup: CDR1 SGHRS, CDR2 YFSETQ. Trimming took off 0 bases at V and 2 bases at J, with 17 bases between the two ends. The CDR3 has 17 amino acids. CDR3 coding DNA: TGCGCCAGCAGCTTGGATGTGGCAGCTAGAGGAAACTATGGCTACACCTTC. This sequence encodes CASSLDVAARGNYGYTF.

The chain couples TRBV5-1 to TRBJ2-5, with D maybe TRBD2 (5 bases). V was shortened by 5 bases and J by 1 base, with 9 bases between the two germline ends. The germline gives CDR1 SGHRS, CDR2 YFSETQ. The CDR3 runs to 13 residues. The CDR3 region is CASREAIQETQYF. In DNA, the CDR3 is TGCGCCAGCAGGGAGGCAATCCAAGAGACCCAGTACTTC.

V is TRBV28 and J is TRBJ2-7, with 7 positions matching TRBD2. Unmatched junction bases numbered 10, after V lost 8 bases and J lost 6 bases. Germline loops: CDR1 MDHEN, CDR2 SYDVKM. This CDR3 is built from 13 residues. CDR3 sequence (DNA): TGTGCCAGCCGGGAGGCCGGGCGGCCCGAGCAGTACTTC. This sequence encodes CASREAGRPEQYF.

This chain uses TRBV5-1 with TRBJ2-3; 10 nucleotides match TRBD2. Per germline, CDR1 SGHRS and CDR2 YFSETQ. The CDR3 extends over 17 amino acids. Trimming removed 1 base from V and 5 bases from J; junction bases left unmatched: 10. CDR3 sequence: CASSLYSSGSDKDTQYF. CDR3 nucleotides: TGCGCCAGCAGCTTGTACTCTAGCGGGAGTGATAAAGATACGCAGTATTTT. The full variable domain, completed using reference TRBV5-1 and TRBJ2-3, is KAGVTQTPRYLIKTRGQQVTLSCSPISGHRSVSWYQQTPGQGLQFLFEYFSETQRNKGNFPGRFSGRQFSNSRSEMNVSTLELGDSALYLCASSLYSSGSDKDTQYFGPGTRLTVL.

The V gene is TRBV10-2, the J gene TRBJ1-2; perhaps TRBD1 as D (5 bases). Germline V gene lookup returns CDR1 WSHSY and CDR2 SAAADI. The CDR3 is made up of 12 amino acids. V gave up 7 bases and J gave up 7 bases, with 13 bases separating them. CDR3 sequence: CASTAGRVGYTF. The CDR3 bases are TGCGCCAGCACGGCGGGGCGCGTTGGCTACACCTTC.

V and J are TRBV28 and TRBJ2-7; 7 bases line up with TRBD1. Germline CDR1 and CDR2: MDHEN and SYDVKM. The CDR3 has 15 residues. Germline trimming cut 3 bases from V and 3 bases from J; bases unmatched to any gene: 8. CDR3 sequence (DNA): TGTGCCAGCAGTTTGCCGACAGGGATGGTCTACGAGCAGTACTTC. Encoded protein: CASSLPTGMVYEQYF.

This chain connects TRBV7-9 to TRBJ1-3; maybe TRBD1 (6 bases). Trimming removed 5 bases from V and 0 bases from J, with 11 bases in between. The germline gives CDR1 SEHNR, CDR2 FQNEAQ (reference sequence). There are 15 residues in the CDR3. The CDR3 here is CASSKTGLSGNTIYF. The CDR3 DNA is TGTGCCAGCAGCAAGACAGGACTCTCTGGAAACACCATATATTTT. Complete variable domain (other parts from reference TRBV7-9 and TRBJ1-3): DTGVSQNPRHKITKRGQNVTFRCDPISEHNRLYWYRQTLGQGPEFLTYFQNEAQLEKSRLLSDRFSAERPKGSFSTLEIQRTEQGDSAMYLCASSKTGLSGNTIYFGEGSWLTVV.

The chain is built from TRBV18 and TRBJ2-6; 9 nucleotides align to TRBD1. CDR3 length equals 16 residues. The junction had 7 bases not matched to a gene; V was cut back by 6 bases and J by 4 bases. CDR1 KGHSH and CDR2 LQKENI come from the germline V gene. The CDR3 spells CASSPGTGSGANVLTF. CDR3 sequence (DNA): TGTGCCAGCTCCCCCGGGACAGGGTCCGGGGCCAACGTCCTGACTTTC.

This clone was seen once. The genes are TRBV14 and TRBJ1-1; no clear D. The CDR3 consists of 13 residues. Germline V lookup: CDR1 SGHDN, CDR2 FVKESK. Trimming pared 1 base from V and 11 bases from J, leaving 14 bases between. CDR3 region: CASSQVQRAGAFF. CDR3 nucleotides: TGTGCCAGCAGCCAAGTTCAAAGGGCGGGGGCTTTCTTT.

As concerns this clone: A junction end diverges from the germline sequence, so it may reflect a read error. V and J are TRBV5-1 and TRBJ2-5, with a tentative D call TRBD1 (6 bases). CDR1 is SGHRS, CDR2 YFSETQ, per germline. There are 12 residues in the CDR3. CDR3 DNA sequence: TGCGCCAGCAGCTTGGCCGGACAGCTTGGGGACTTC. Translation: CASSLAGQLGDF.

This clone was counted a few times. V gene TRBV6-5 combines with J gene TRBJ1-2, with D unresolved. The CDR3 runs 14 residues. V gave up 7 bases and J gave up 6 bases, with 18 bases separating them. The germline gives CDR1 MNHEY, CDR2 SVGAGI. The CDR3 nucleotides read TGTGCCAGCACCAGAAACCGGGGAGCGCATGGCTACACCTTC. Its protein is CASTRNRGAHGYTF.

The gene calls are TRBV5-4 and TRBJ1-1; 11 bases are a match to TRBD1. J gave up 10 bases and V 3 bases, and 8 bases lay outside the gene matches. This CDR3 spans 14 amino acids. Germline values: CDR1 SGHNT, CDR2 YYREEE (reference sequence). As DNA, the CDR3 is TGTGCCAGCAGCTCCGGGACAGGGGGGCTCCGAGCTTTCTTT. The encoded protein is CASSSGTGGLRAFF. The whole variable domain, filled in from reference TRBV5-4 and TRBJ1-1, reads ETGVTQSPTHLIKTRGQQVTLRCSSQSGHNTVSWYQQALGQGPQFIFQYYREEENGRGNFPPRFSGLQFPNYSSELNVNALELDDSALYLCASSSGTGGLRAFFGQGTRLTVV.